This TCR beta chain was sequenced for a study of cytomegalovirus exposure and HLA in healthy donors. Study results and limitations: 87-base-pair reads could not separate some V segments, including TRBV6-2 and TRBV6-3. Association with HLA alleles at 0.05 false discovery rate was found for some 18,000 TCR beta sequences in a later analysis.

The primer mix had 60 Vbeta and 13 Jbeta primers. Generated by immunoSEQ multiplex PCR, the TCRdb table keeps only in-frame clones and is missing some. The sample totals about 46,000 clones. This CDR3 region has 11 residues. Trimming pared 6 bases from V and 4 bases from J, leaving 10 bases between. Germline V gene lookup returns CDR1 DFQATT and CDR2 SNEGSKA (reference sequence). About this clone: Its antigen is as yet unknown.

This TCR derives from a woman aged 40 to 50 in good health and CMV-seronegative. The sequencing sample was made of PBMCs. This rearrangement joins TRBV20-1 to TRBJ2-7; possibly TRBD1 for D (5 bases). The CDR3 here is CSALDTYEQYF. The CDR3, as DNA: TGCAGTGCCTTGGACACATACGAGCAGTACTTC.